These T cell receptor beta chains were read from a single sample in a study of T cells after yellow fever vaccination. One entry per CDR3 protein results from TCRdb running MiXCR on the 5' RACE reads. The sample has tens of thousands of distinct CDR3 sequences; 7.4% are singletons. The material sequenced was CD8+ T cells sorted from PBMCs, taken roughly 14 days after the first yellow fever vaccination. These receptors originate from a man younger than 30 who received the YFV17D yellow fever vaccine. Both conserved end residues are part of each CDR3. The order of the fields is clone size, V gene, J gene, D gene, CDR3 protein, CDR3 DNA. D genes are given only for firm matches. Clone size is shown for a subset of rows, as once, few, many or a class of expanded clone.

size: many; V: TRBV6-2/TRBV6-3; J: TRBJ2-1; D: TRBD1; CDR3: CASSGQAIYNEQFF; DNA: TGTGCCAGCAGTGGACAGGCGATCTACAATGAGCAGTTCTTC
size: many; V: TRBV5-1; J: TRBJ2-2; D: TRBD2; CDR3: CASSLMPTSGPTGELFF; DNA: TGCGCCAGCAGCTTGATGCCGACTAGCGGTCCCACCGGGGAGCTGTTTTTT
size: many; V: TRBV12-3/TRBV12-4; J: TRBJ2-1; D: -; CDR3: CAVSRSYNEQFF; DNA: TGTGCCGTTAGCCGCTCCTACAATGAGCAGTTCTTC
size: -; V: TRBV7-2; J: TRBJ1-2; D: -; CDR3: CASSPALTVPYGYTF; DNA: TGTGCCAGCAGCCCCGCCTTGACAGTCCCCTATGGCTACACCTTC
size: many; V: TRBV29-1; J: TRBJ2-1; D: TRBD2; CDR3: CSAALAGGPNEQFF; DNA: TGCAGCGCCGCCCTAGCGGGGGGTCCCAATGAGCAGTTCTTC
size: many; V: TRBV6-2/TRBV6-3; J: TRBJ2-1; D: TRBD2; CDR3: CASSPLGLAEDNEQFF; DNA: TGTGCCAGCAGCCCCCTTGGACTAGCGGAAGACAATGAGCAGTTCTTC
size: few; V: TRBV14; J: TRBJ2-3; D: -; CDR3: CASSTGGRNTQYF; DNA: TGTGCCAGCAGCACCGGGGGCCGAAATACGCAGTATTTT
size: many; V: TRBV4-1; J: TRBJ1-5; D: -; CDR3: CASSRGGPQPQHF; DNA: TGCGCCAGCAGCCGGGGGGGACCCCAGCCCCAGCATTTT
size: few; V: TRBV12-3/TRBV12-4; J: TRBJ1-6; D: -; CDR3: CASSSSIQGMFNSPLHF; DNA: TGTGCCAGCAGTTCTTCCATCCAGGGGATGTTCAATTCACCCCTCCACTTT
size: many; V: TRBV20-1; J: TRBJ1-5; D: -; CDR3: CSAVQGNQPQHF; DNA: TGCAGTGCTGTCCAGGGCAATCAGCCCCAGCATTTT
size: many; V: TRBV7-9; J: TRBJ2-3; D: TRBD2; CDR3: CASSFTRLAGSTDTQYF; DNA: TGTGCCAGCAGCTTCACCCGACTAGCGGGAAGCACAGATACGCAGTATTTT
size: many; V: TRBV20-1; J: TRBJ2-7; D: -; CDR3: CSASEGTSYEQYF; DNA: TGCAGTGCTAGTGAGGGAACTTCCTACGAGCAGTACTTC
size: few; V: TRBV11-1; J: TRBJ1-6; D: -; CDR3: CASSLSTPGTEGSLYNSPLHF; DNA: TGTGCCAGCAGCTTATCAACCCCCGGGACCGAAGGGTCTCTCTATAATTCACCCCTCCACTTT
size: few; V: TRBV7-8; J: TRBJ1-3; D: -; CDR3: CASSFQGSGNTIYF; DNA: TGTGCCAGCAGCTTTCAGGGTTCAGGAAACACCATATATTTT
size: -; V: TRBV5-4; J: TRBJ2-7; D: -; CDR3: CASSLSGVYEQYF; DNA: TGTGCCAGCAGCTTATCGGGGGTGTACGAGCAGTACTTC
size: many; V: TRBV4-1; J: TRBJ2-3; D: TRBD2; CDR3: CASSPGLAGGPMDTQYF; DNA: TGCGCCAGCAGCCCTGGACTAGCGGGGGGGCCGATGGATACGCAGTATTTT
size: few; V: TRBV7-2; J: TRBJ2-7; D: TRBD2; CDR3: CASSPGGAEYEQYF; DNA: TGTGCCAGCAGCCCCGGGGGGGCCGAATACGAGCAGTACTTC
size: many; V: TRBV28; J: TRBJ2-3; D: -; CDR3: CASRGWGGTDTQYF; DNA: TGTGCCAGTCGGGGCTGGGGGGGCACAGATACGCAGTATTTT
size: few; V: TRBV5-1; J: TRBJ1-1; D: TRBD1; CDR3: CASSLVLAGGGTEAFF; DNA: TGCGCCAGCAGCTTGGTGCTCGCAGGGGGCGGCACTGAAGCTTTCTTT
size: -; V: TRBV4-1; J: TRBJ2-7; D: -; CDR3: CASSQTGALYEQYF; DNA: TGCGCCAGCAGCCAAACTGGGGCCTTGTACGAGCAGTACTTC
size: few; V: TRBV29-1; J: TRBJ2-2; D: -; CDR3: CSVVQGRTGELFF; DNA: TGCAGCGTTGTTCAGGGAAGAACCGGGGAGCTGTTTTTT
size: many; V: TRBV11-2; J: TRBJ2-4; D: -; CDR3: CASSLVGGRGQIAKNIQYF; DNA: TGTGCCAGCAGCTTAGTCGGGGGGCGCGGACAAATTGCCAAAAACATTCAGTACTTC
size: many; V: TRBV7-8; J: TRBJ2-5; D: -; CDR3: CASSLGDSARETQYF; DNA: TGTGCCAGCAGCTTGGGTGACAGCGCCCGGGAGACCCAGTACTTC
size: -; V: TRBV29-1; J: TRBJ2-1; D: -; CDR3: CSAGAGSPYPYNEQFF; DNA: TGCAGCGCTGGCGCCGGATCTCCTTACCCCTACAATGAGCAGTTCTTC
size: many; V: TRBV27; J: TRBJ2-2; D: TRBD2; CDR3: CASSLGLALSDTGELFF; DNA: TGTGCCAGCAGTCTAGGACTAGCTTTGTCGGACACCGGGGAGCTGTTTTTT
size: -; V: TRBV9; J: TRBJ2-2; D: -; CDR3: CASRDPATNGELFF; DNA: TGTGCCAGCCGGGACCCCGCCACGAACGGGGAGCTGTTTTTT
size: many; V: TRBV7-6; J: TRBJ2-3; D: TRBD2; CDR3: CASTLAGGTSTDTQYF; DNA: TGTGCCAGCACCCTAGCGGGGGGGACTAGCACAGATACGCAGTATTTT
size: many; V: TRBV20-1; J: TRBJ2-1; D: -; CDR3: CSARDFRGLSYNEQFF; DNA: TGCAGTGCTAGAGATTTCCGGGGGCTCTCCTACAATGAGCAGTTCTTC
size: many; V: TRBV4-3; J: TRBJ2-2; D: -; CDR3: CASSQDLWDTGELFF; DNA: TGCGCCAGCAGCCAAGATTTATGGGACACCGGGGAGCTGTTTTTT
size: many; V: TRBV7-9; J: TRBJ1-5; D: TRBD1; CDR3: CASSSTGDVRNQPQHF; DNA: TGTGCCAGCAGCTCGACAGGGGATGTAAGAAATCAGCCCCAGCATTTT
size: many; V: TRBV20-1; J: TRBJ2-1; D: -; CDR3: CSARGRTADSNEQFF; DNA: TGCAGTGCCAGAGGGAGGACAGCCGACTCTAATGAGCAGTTCTTC
size: many; V: TRBV10-3; J: TRBJ1-1; D: -; CDR3: CAISESEVANTEAFF; DNA: TGTGCCATCAGTGAGTCAGAGGTGGCGAACACTGAAGCTTTCTTT
size: many; V: TRBV6-1; J: TRBJ1-2; D: -; CDR3: CASSLTPQGLYYGYTF; DNA: TGTGCCAGCAGCCTAACCCCGCAGGGGCTTTACTATGGCTACACCTTC
size: many; V: TRBV4-2; J: TRBJ1-4; D: -; CDR3: CASTKKLNEKLFF; DNA: TGTGCCAGCACCAAGAAGTTGAATGAAAAACTGTTTTTT
size: many; V: TRBV6-2/TRBV6-3; J: TRBJ2-2; D: -; CDR3: CAAMEANTGELFF; DNA: TGTGCCGCAATGGAGGCGAACACCGGGGAGCTGTTTTTT
size: -; V: TRBV20-1; J: TRBJ2-2; D: TRBD2; CDR3: CSAKHLAANTGELFF; DNA: TGCAGTGCTAAACATCTAGCGGCCAACACCGGGGAGCTGTTTTTT
size: many; V: TRBV29-1; J: TRBJ2-2; D: TRBD2; CDR3: CSVLPSGGETTTGELFF; DNA: TGCAGCGTTCTTCCTAGCGGGGGGGAGACAACCACCGGGGAGCTGTTTTTT
size: many; V: TRBV7-6; J: TRBJ1-6; D: TRBD1; CDR3: CASSSYLGQGADSPLHF; DNA: TGTGCCAGCAGCTCATACTTAGGACAGGGGGCAGATTCACCCCTCCACTTT
size: -; V: TRBV4-1; J: TRBJ1-2; D: -; CDR3: CASSQAPGLRAVNGYTF; DNA: TGCGCCAGCAGCCAAGCCCCCGGACTGCGGGCGGTCAATGGCTACACCTTC
size: many; V: TRBV12-3/TRBV12-4; J: TRBJ1-1; D: -; CDR3: CASTIGRGAELF; DNA: TGTGCCAGCACCATCGGGCGGGGGGCGGAACTCTTT
size: many; V: TRBV19; J: TRBJ2-1; D: TRBD1; CDR3: CASSKGTGSYNEQFF; DNA: TGTGCCAGTAGTAAAGGGACAGGGTCCTACAATGAGCAGTTCTTC
size: many; V: TRBV7-2; J: TRBJ2-2; D: TRBD1; CDR3: CASSLAQGAGGELFF; DNA: TGTGCCAGCAGCTTGGCGCAGGGGGCGGGCGGGGAGCTGTTTTTT
size: many; V: TRBV13; J: TRBJ2-7; D: TRBD1; CDR3: CASSSGQEPLTRYEQYF; DNA: TGTGCCAGCAGCTCGGGACAGGAGCCACTGACTCGCTACGAGCAGTACTTC
size: many; V: TRBV5-1; J: TRBJ2-1; D: TRBD2; CDR3: CASMGAGGSSYNEQFF; DNA: TGCGCCAGCATGGGAGCGGGGGGGAGCTCCTACAATGAGCAGTTCTTC
size: few; V: TRBV11-2; J: TRBJ1-1; D: -; CDR3: CASISEWGAEAFF; DNA: TGTGCCAGCATCAGTGAGTGGGGGGCTGAAGCTTTCTTT
size: few; V: TRBV28; J: TRBJ1-1; D: -; CDR3: CASSFQNTEAFF; DNA: TGTGCCAGCAGTTTCCAGAACACTGAAGCTTTCTTT
size: few; V: TRBV9; J: TRBJ2-7; D: TRBD1; CDR3: CASSVSGGEQYF; DNA: TGTGCCAGCAGCGTCTCAGGGGGCGAGCAGTACTTC
size: many; V: TRBV5-1; J: TRBJ2-3; D: -; CDR3: CASSFSLAGTDTQYF; DNA: TGCGCCAGCAGCTTTAGTCTAGCCGGCACAGATACGCAGTATTTT
size: many; V: TRBV5-1; J: TRBJ2-2; D: TRBD1; CDR3: CASSLFLQGAGELFF; DNA: TGCGCCAGCAGCTTGTTTCTCCAGGGGGCCGGGGAGCTGTTTTTT
size: many; V: TRBV20-1; J: TRBJ1-5; D: TRBD1; CDR3: CSAGDRAFTQPQHF; DNA: TGCAGTGCAGGGGACAGGGCCTTTACCCAGCCCCAGCATTTT
size: many; V: TRBV20-1; J: TRBJ1-6; D: TRBD1; CDR3: CSDQDRGKNSPLHF; DNA: TGCAGTGATCAAGACAGGGGGAAGAATTCACCCCTCCACTTT
size: many; V: TRBV4-1; J: TRBJ1-1; D: -; CDR3: CASSQDPGFAEAFF; DNA: TGCGCCAGCAGCCAAGATCCAGGGTTCGCTGAAGCTTTCTTT
size: many; V: TRBV9; J: TRBJ2-3; D: TRBD2; CDR3: CASSGSGYSTDTQYF; DNA: TGTGCCAGCAGCGGTAGCGGGTACTCCACAGATACGCAGTATTTT
size: many; V: TRBV7-2; J: TRBJ1-2; D: TRBD1; CDR3: CASSGTGGRMYGYTF; DNA: TGTGCCAGCAGCGGGACAGGGGGGAGGATGTATGGCTACACCTTC
size: many; V: TRBV5-1; J: TRBJ2-7; D: TRBD1; CDR3: CASSPRTGVSYEQYF; DNA: TGCGCCAGCAGCCCGCGGACAGGGGTCTCCTACGAGCAGTACTTC
size: many; V: TRBV7-9; J: TRBJ2-1; D: -; CDR3: CASSLRLGYNEQFF; DNA: TGTGCCAGCAGCTTACGACTAGGATACAATGAGCAGTTCTTC